This entry lists 13 T cell receptor beta chains sequenced from one sample in a study of early T cells in non-severe SARS-CoV-2 infection. TCRdb fed the 5' RACE reads into MiXCR, producing one record per CDR3 protein. The sample yields about 73,000 distinct CDR3 sequences, roughly 13% seen once. Sequencing input: whole blood. Receptor source: an adult who was a healthcare worker with PCR-confirmed SARS-CoV-2 infection or an uninfected control (not recorded which).

The chain couples TRBV18 to TRBJ2-1; D ambiguous. Germline assignment: CDR1 KGHSH and CDR2 LQKENI. The CDR3 covers 16 residues. V dropped 3 bases and J dropped 6 bases, with 18 bases sitting between them. The CDR3 DNA is TGTGCCAGCTCACCCCTCGTGCTTCGCCTCCCCAATGAGCAGTTCTTC. This gives the protein CASSPLVLRLPNEQFF.

This clonotype has at least ten counts. The V and J genes are TRBV12-3 or TRBV12-4 and TRBJ1-1, with a weak D call TRBD1 (6 bases). CDR3 size: 16 residues. Trimming left V 5 bases short and J 3 bases short, with 19 bases between. The CDR3 sequence: CASSVFLTGQDTEAFF. For the CDR3, the DNA is TGTGCCAGCAGTGTCTTCCTAACAGGGCAGGACACTGAAGCTTTCTTT.

Only a few counts were recorded for this clonotype. The chain combines TRBV3-1 with TRBJ2-3; 10 bases are a match to TRBD1. The CDR3 covers 19 residues. Trimming at V came to 4 bases and at J to 1 base, leaving 14 bases not matched to a gene. Germline-derived CDR1 and CDR2 are LGHDT and YNNKEL (reference sequence). CDR3 sequence reads: CASSLLWPMDRGGTDTQYF. CDR3 nucleotide sequence: TGTGCCAGCAGCCTCCTTTGGCCCATGGACAGGGGGGGCACAGATACGCAGTATTTT.

The gene calls are TRBV10-3 and TRBJ2-3, with D possibly being TRBD1 or TRBD2 (6 bases each). Germline V gene data show CDR1 as ENHRY and CDR2 as SYGVKD. Trimming cost V 3 bases and J 2 bases, with 12 bases left between them. The CDR3 is made up of 15 amino acids. CDR3 residues: CAISDLGGTTDTQYF. In nucleotides, the CDR3 is TGTGCCATCAGTGATTTAGGGGGGACCACAGATACGCAGTATTTT.

This clonotype was found a few times. The V call is TRBV18, the J call TRBJ2-3; 9 bases map to TRBD2. This CDR3 spans 15 amino acids. Germline values: CDR1 KGHSH, CDR2 LQKENI. V lost 3 bases and J lost 4; bases outside the gene matches: 5. The CDR3: CASSPGLAESDTQYF. CDR3 sequence (DNA): TGTGCCAGCTCACCGGGACTAGCAGAATCAGATACGCAGTATTTT.

This clonotype was seen at least ten times. The chain links TRBV7-2 to TRBJ1-1; D not resolved. Trimming took off 6 bases at V and 3 bases at J, with 17 bases between the two ends. The CDR3 has 15 residues. Germline V gene sequence: CDR1 SGHTA, CDR2 FQGNSA. This CDR3 reads CASRQDPSRYTEAFF. In nucleotides, the CDR3 is TGTGCCAGCAGACAAGACCCGAGCCGATACACTGAAGCTTTCTTT.

V is TRBV9 and J is TRBJ2-7; 12 positions agree with TRBD1. Germline CDR1 and CDR2: SGDLS and YYNGEE. The CDR3 sequence is 14 residues long. J gave up 7 bases and V 3 bases, and 5 bases lay outside the gene matches. CDR3 loop: CASSEGQGALEQYF. As DNA, the CDR3 is TGTGCCAGCAGCGAGGGACAGGGGGCGCTTGAGCAGTACTTC.

The rearrangement uses TRBV28 and TRBJ2-4, with no clear D. Trimming took off 8 bases at V and 2 bases at J, with 13 bases between the two ends. The CDR3 covers 14 residues. Germline V gene data show CDR1 as MDHEN and CDR2 as SYDVKM. The CDR3 nucleotides read TGTGCCAGCGCCCCCTCAGGTCCCAAAAACATTCAGTACTTC. Encoded protein: CASAPSGPKNIQYF.

This clonotype was observed at least ten times. The V call is TRBV27, the J call TRBJ2-1; 14 positions agree with TRBD2. V shed 4 bases and J 4 bases; nucleotides not matched to a gene: 18. Germline loops: CDR1 MNHEY, CDR2 SMNVEV (reference sequence). This CDR3 is built from 21 residues. The CDR3 protein is CASSSLYYEVRTSGGYNEQFF. The CDR3 DNA reads TGTGCCAGCAGTTCACTCTACTATGAAGTTAGGACTAGCGGGGGGTACAATGAGCAGTTCTTC.

J is TRBJ2-5 and V is TRBV7-2; the D gene is possibly TRBD2 (5 bases). The CDR3 is made up of 15 amino acids. Germline loops: CDR1 SGHTA, CDR2 FQGNSA. Trimming took off 5 bases at V and 2 bases at J, with 15 bases between the two ends. In DNA form, the CDR3 reads TGTGCCAGCAGCGCTCCTACGCGGGCACAAGAGACCCAGTACTTC. Translated: CASSAPTRAQETQYF.

A few counts support this clonotype. This chain links TRBV7-8 with TRBJ1-1, with D possibly matching TRBD1 (6 bases). The CDR3 has 14 amino acids. V lost 8 bases to trimming and J lost 2 bases, with 15 bases between them. The germline V gene encodes CDR1 SGHVS and CDR2 FQNEAQ. The chain's CDR3 is CASGSGHSNTEAFF. In nucleotides, the CDR3 is TGTGCCAGCGGATCGGGACACTCAAACACTGAAGCTTTCTTT.

This clonotype turned up a few times. V gene TRBV7-3 combines with J gene TRBJ2-2, with D maybe TRBD1 (5 bases). This CDR3 spans 14 amino acids. V was cut by 3 bases and J by 4 bases, with 9 bases left in between. CDR1 and CDR2 from the germline V gene are SGHTA and FQGTGA. This chain's CDR3 is CASSFQGSTGELFF. For the CDR3, the DNA is TGTGCCAGCAGCTTTCAGGGAAGCACCGGGGAGCTGTTTTTT.

The chain joins TRBV6-1 to TRBJ1-1; 9 positions match TRBD1. Germline V CDR1 and CDR2: MNHNS, SASEGT. With 3 bases clipped from V and 9 bases from J, the junction kept 11 bases outside the gene matches. The CDR3 length is 15 residues. CDR3 sequence (DNA): TGTGCCAGCAGTGATAGGACAGGGGTTAGCCACCAAGCTTTCTTT. Its translation: CASSDRTGVSHQAFF.